This TCR beta chain was observed in a study of T-cell reconstitution after alpha-beta-depleted transplantation in children. The V segment lost 3 bases and the J segment 6 bases; nucleotides outside the gene matches: 9. Germline loops: CDR1 SGHRS, CDR2 YFSETQ. The CDR3 consists of 16 residues. Molecular barcoding with unique molecular identifiers was used for the TCRbeta library. TCRdb re-analysed the PCR reads in MiXCR, keeping a single row per CDR3 protein. The repertoire holds a few hundred thousand distinct CDR3 sequences, with approximately 9.8% as singletons. The rearrangement joins TRBV5-1 to TRBJ2-2; 9 bases line up with TRBD1. Specimen: PBMCs from the stem cell graft donor, collected from the stem cell graft. This TCR was recovered from a human donor who donated a stem cell graft to a child with SCID. The CDR3 reads CASSWSTGGSAGELFF. The DNA for the CDR3 is TGCGCCAGCAGCTGGTCCACAGGGGGCAGCGCCGGGGAGCTGTTTTTT. The full variable domain, rest sourced from reference TRBV5-1 and TRBJ2-2, is KAGVTQTPRYLIKTRGQQVTLSCSPISGHRSVSWYQQTPGQGLQFLFEYFSETQRNKGNFPGRFSGRQFSNSRSEMNVSTLELGDSALYLCASSWSTGGSAGELFFGEGSRLTVL.